What follows are 21 T cell receptor beta chains derived from one specimen sequenced in a study of CD8+ T cells in alopecia areata (dated by TCRdb to 2016 to 2018). What this sample's time point label stands for: around 22 weeks on oral tofacitinib. The treatment or condition label on this specimen signifies: oral pan-JAK inhibitor, 5-10 mg twice daily. Receptor libraries were prepared by the immunoSEQ multiplex PCR assay. For TCR sequencing, RNA was extracted from every sample and reverse transcribed into cDNA to serve as template. TCRdb took over this immuneACCESS table, retaining in-frame rearrangements with V and J assigned. Such tables are incomplete; in checked studies, under half of the missing clones stem from an unresolved V gene, and the remainder is unexplained. Counted in this sample were 200,000 or so clones; roughly 60% of them appeared once. The ten top clones hold under 7% of the sample.

The sequences come from CD4+ T cells sorted from blood, collected at week 24, from a patient treated with tofacitinib. These receptors were collected from a human donor with alopecia areata.

This clone was observed a few times. This chain connects TRBV5-4 to TRBJ2-7; the D gene is possibly TRBD1 (5 bases). This CDR3 spans 15 amino acids. The ends were cut back, 0 bases at V and 1 base at J, with 11 bases in the middle. CDR1 and CDR2 (germline): SGHNT, YYREEE (reference sequence). CDR3 nucleotides: TGTGCCAGCAGCTTGGCAGGGTCCCCTTCCTACGAGCAGTACTTC. Amino acids: CASSLAGSPSYEQYF.

This clone was observed once. The V and J genes are TRBV7-2 and TRBJ2-5; possibly TRBD1 for D (6 bases). Trimming stripped 2 bases from V and 5 bases from J, with 12 bases between. CDR1 is SGHTA, CDR2 FQGNSA, per germline. The CDR3 is 14 amino acids. In DNA form, the CDR3 reads TGTGCCAGCAGCTTACGTACAGGGATCGAGACCCAGTACTTC. This gives the protein CASSLRTGIETQYF.

For this clone: The junction differs from germline at one of its ends, possibly a read error. The chain has TRBV6-1 and TRBJ1-5; D perhaps matches TRBD1 (6 bases). CDR1 and CDR2 from the germline V gene are MNHNS and SASEGT. The CDR3 has 11 residues. CDR3 region: CASSEEQGSLF. The CDR3 bases are TGTGCCAGCAGTGAAGAACAGGGTTCCTTATTT.

The chain links TRBV2 to TRBJ2-7, with 7 positions matching TRBD1. J gave up 3 bases and V 1 base, and 3 bases lay outside the gene matches. This CDR3 has 14 amino acids. In germline, CDR1 is SNHLY, CDR2 FYNNEI. The CDR3 coding sequence is TGTGCCAGCAGTGAAGTACAGGGGTTCTACGAGCAGTACTTC. This gives the protein CASSEVQGFYEQYF. The full variable domain, its missing parts supplied by reference TRBV2 and TRBJ2-7, is EPEVTQTPSHQVTQMGQEVILRCVPISNHLYFYWYRQILGQKVEFLVSFYNNEISEKSEIFDDQFSVERPDGSNFTLKIRSTKLEDSAMYFCASSEVQGFYEQYFGPGTRLTVT.

This sequence joins TRBV29-1 and TRBJ2-7; TRBD2 aligns across 7 bases. V trimming: 4 bases; J trimming: 4 bases; junction bases outside the gene matches: 7. Germline assignment: CDR1 SQVTM and CDR2 ANQGSEA. The CDR3 sequence is 13 residues long. This CDR3 is CSVGGGSGYEQYF. For the CDR3, the DNA is TGCAGCGTTGGGGGCGGGAGCGGGTACGAGCAGTACTTC.

The sample holds many counts of this clone. V and J are TRBV7-2 and TRBJ2-1; 7 bases align to TRBD2. Trimming removed 1 base from V and 6 bases from J; junction bases left unmatched: 6. Germline CDR1 is SGHTA and CDR2 is FQGNSA. This CDR3 has 15 residues. The CDR3 sequence: CASSLVGGRGNEQFF. The CDR3, as DNA: TGTGCCAGCAGCTTAGTCGGCGGGAGAGGCAATGAGCAGTTCTTC.

This clone was picked up a small number of times. The chain uses TRBV27 and TRBJ2-7; 7 nucleotides line up with TRBD1. The V gene end was trimmed by 1 base and the J gene end by 5 bases; junction bases not matched to a gene: 5. The CDR3 is made up of 14 amino acids. Per the germline V gene, CDR1 is MNHEY and CDR2 is SMNVEV (reference sequence). As DNA, the CDR3 is TGTGCCAGCAGTTTATATGGGCAGGGGGACGAGCAGTACTTC. This encodes CASSLYGQGDEQYF.

The chain uses TRBV25-1 and TRBJ2-5; D is possibly TRBD1 or TRBD2 (5 bases each). Trimming removed 0 bases from V and 4 bases from J, with 12 bases in between. Germline V gene sequence: CDR1 MGHDK, CDR2 SYGVNS. The CDR3 is 15 amino acids. Here the CDR3 DNA reads TGTGCCAGCAGTGAATACTTGAGGGGAAGAGAGACCCAGTACTTC. It translates to CASSEYLRGRETQYF.

This chain uses TRBV6-5 with TRBJ1-6, with no clear D. CDR1 and CDR2 from the germline V gene are MNHEY and SVGAGI. Between the trimmed V and J ends, which lost 7 bases and 7 bases, there was a span of 14 bases. The CDR3 extends over 14 amino acids. CDR3 nucleotide sequence: TGTGCCAGCACCTCGATGGCGGGAAATTCACCCCTCCACTTT. Its translation is CASTSMAGNSPLHF.

The gene calls are TRBV15 and TRBJ2-7; no reliable D call. In germline, CDR1 is LNHNV, CDR2 YYDKDF (reference sequence). V lost 0 bases and J 7 bases, leaving 7 bases between the germline ends. The CDR3 spans 12 residues. The DNA for the CDR3 is TGTGCCACCAGCAGAGATATGGAGGAGCAGTACTTC. Its protein is CATSRDMEEQYF.

The gene calls are TRBV10-3 and TRBJ1-6; TRBD1 is a possible D gene (6 bases). V was shortened by 0 bases and J by 6 bases, with 18 bases between the two germline ends. In germline, CDR1 is ENHRY, CDR2 SYGVKD. CDR3 size: 18 residues. The chain's CDR3 is CAISESILGGAGNSPLHF. The CDR3, as DNA: TGTGCCATCAGTGAGTCGATTCTCGGGGGGGCAGGTAATTCACCCCTCCACTTT.

The chain recombines TRBV5-4 with TRBJ1-3; D uncertain. V lost 2 bases, J lost 2 bases, and 8 bases lay in between. The CDR3 is made up of 14 amino acids. Germline-derived CDR1 and CDR2 are SGHNT and YYREEE (reference sequence). CDR3 bases: TGTGCCAGCAGCTTAGGAGGGACTGGAAACACCATATATTTT. Its protein product is CASSLGGTGNTIYF.

V is TRBV25-1 and J is TRBJ1-4; no reliable D call. V dropped 3 bases and J dropped 10 bases, with 15 bases sitting between them. CDR1 is MGHDK, CDR2 SYGVNS, per germline. The CDR3 has 14 residues. The CDR3 loop reads CASSERARRGKLFF. CDR3 bases: TGTGCCAGCAGTGAGAGGGCTCGAAGAGGAAAACTGTTTTTT.

In DNA, the CDR3 is TGTGCCTGGAGCACGGGACTAGCGGTCTACAATGAGCAGTTCTTC. This sequence encodes CAWSTGLAVYNEQFF. This chain connects TRBV30 to TRBJ2-1, with 11 positions matching TRBD2. The J segment lost 3 bases and the V segment lost 3 bases, leaving 4 bases of the junction unmatched. This CDR3 contains 15 residues. The V gene's germline CDR1 is GTSNPN and CDR2 SVGIG (reference sequence). The entire variable domain, with the rest obtained from reference TRBV30 and TRBJ2-1, is as follows: SQTIHQWPATLVQPVGSPLSLECTVEGTSNPNLYWYRQAAGRGLQLLFYSVGIGQISSEVPQNLSASRPQDRQFILSSKKLLLSDSGFYLCAWSTGLAVYNEQFFGPGTRLTVL.

V and J are TRBV19 and TRBJ2-7; no clear D. This CDR3 spans 12 amino acids. The germline V gene encodes CDR1 LNHDA and CDR2 SQIVND (reference sequence). The germline V and J ends were trimmed by 9 bases and 2 bases, with 11 bases remaining between them. For the CDR3, the DNA is TGTGCCAGCTCGGGCCGGGCCTACGAGCAGTACTTC. Translation gives CASSGRAYEQYF.

The rearrangement joins TRBV18 to TRBJ1-4; D uncertain. The ends were cut back, 1 base at V and 4 bases at J, with 4 bases in the middle. Germline V gene sequence: CDR1 KGHSH, CDR2 LQKENI. CDR3 length: 13 residues. The CDR3 nucleotides read TGTGCCAGCTCACCACAGGTTAATGAAAAACTGTTTTTT. Translating gives CASSPQVNEKLFF.

The V and J genes are TRBV27 and TRBJ2-7; TRBD1 is a possible D gene (6 bases). The CDR3 runs to 14 residues. Germline CDR1 reads MNHEY; CDR2 reads SMNVEV (reference sequence). Trimming removed 3 bases from V and 3 bases from J, with 12 bases in between. CDR3 sequence: CASSFGDKGYEQYF. CDR3 coding DNA: TGTGCCAGCAGTTTCGGGGACAAAGGCTACGAGCAGTACTTC.

This clone was observed a handful of times. The chain links TRBV5-4 to TRBJ2-4; TRBD1 matches 8 bases. This CDR3 region has 14 residues. The germline CDR1 and CDR2 sequences are SGHNT and YYREEE (reference sequence). V dropped 2 bases and J dropped 6; count of bases not matched to a gene: 4. Here the CDR3 DNA reads TGTGCCAGCAGCTTACAACAGGGGGGAAACATTCAGTACTTC. Protein product: CASSLQQGGNIQYF.

The chain recombines TRBV19 with TRBJ1-1, with D uncertain. The V end was cut by 7 bases, the J end by 4 bases, with 10 bases between. The CDR3 has 12 residues. CDR1 is LNHDA and CDR2 is SQIVND in the germline V gene (reference sequence). For the CDR3, the DNA is TGTGCCAGTAATCCGGGAGGCACTGAAGCTTTCTTT. Its protein product is CASNPGGTEAFF. Together with reference TRBV19 and TRBJ1-1, the CDR3 gives the full variable domain: DGGITQSPKYLFRKEGQNVTLSCEQNLNHDAMYWYRQDPGQGLRLIYYSQIVNDFQKGDIAEGYSVSREKKESFPLTVTSAQKNPTAFYLCASNPGGTEAFFGQGTRLTVV.

V gene TRBV7-3 combines with J gene TRBJ2-7; 10 bases agree with TRBD1. Germline V CDR1 and CDR2: SGHTA, FQGTGA. Trimming cost V 5 bases and J 2 bases; bases outside gene matches: 6. This CDR3 comprises 15 residues. The DNA of the CDR3 is TGTGCCAGCAGCGCCAGGGACAGGGGAACCTACGAGCAGTACTTC. Translating gives CASSARDRGTYEQYF.

The chain joins TRBV7-9 to TRBJ2-7, with D possibly TRBD1 on 5 matching bases. This CDR3 region has 15 residues. Germline V gene sequence: CDR1 SEHNR, CDR2 FQNEAQ (reference sequence). Trimming took 3 bases from V and 0 from J, leaving 12 bases between them. CDR3 in amino acids: CASSFSTGLSYEQYF. The CDR3 nucleotides are TGTGCCAGCAGCTTTTCCACAGGCCTCTCCTACGAGCAGTACTTC.